Each of the 6 T cell receptor beta chains below was sequenced from the same sample in a study of neurological immune-mediated disorders. One entry per CDR3 protein results from TCRdb running MiXCR on the 5' RACE reads. The table has around 47,000 distinct CDR3 sequences, about 12% seen once. The sequenced sample was PBMCs. These receptors all stem from a female donor in good health.

This clonotype was counted at least ten times. CDR3 DNA sequence: TGTGCCAGCAGCCTCGGGACATCAGAGACCCAGTACTTC. Its protein product is CASSLGTSETQYF. The rearrangement joins TRBV5-6 to TRBJ2-5, with D maybe TRBD1 (6 bases). The CDR3 is made up of 13 amino acids. CDR1 and CDR2 from the germline V gene are SGHDT and YYEEEE. Deletions cut 4 bases from V and 4 bases from J, with 11 bases between.

This clonotype was seen repeatedly, ten times or more. This rearrangement joins TRBV3-1 to TRBJ1-5; 7 bases match TRBD1. Germline loops: CDR1 LGHDT, CDR2 YNNKEL (reference sequence). This CDR3 has 15 amino acids. The V gene end was trimmed by 1 base and the J gene end by 2 bases; junction bases not matched to a gene: 2. CDR3 sequence: CASSQGGTGNQPQHF. The CDR3 nucleotides read TGTGCCAGCAGCCAAGGTGGGACAGGCAATCAGCCCCAGCATTTT.

In this sample, this clonotype turned up a few times. This chain connects TRBV30 to TRBJ1-5; 8 bases map to TRBD1. The CDR3 covers 16 residues. V shed 0 bases, J shed 4 bases, and the junction held 8 bases outside the gene matches. Germline values: CDR1 GTSNPN, CDR2 SVGIG (reference sequence). CDR3 coding DNA: TGTGCCTGGAGTGTACCCGGGACAGGCTCGAATCAGCCCCAGCATTTT. It specifies CAWSVPGTGSNQPQHF.

The chain couples TRBV20-1 to TRBJ2-7, with D unresolved. CDR1 DFQATT and CDR2 SNEGSKA come from the germline V gene (reference sequence). V lost 2 bases and J 4 bases, leaving 6 bases between the germline ends. This CDR3 contains 11 residues. The CDR3 DNA reads TGCAGTGCTAGAACTCTATACGAGCAGTACTTC. Residues: CSARTLYEQYF.

This clonotype was counted at least ten times. V and J are TRBV9 and TRBJ2-2; TRBD1 might be the D (5 bases). The germline V gene has CDR1 SGDLS and CDR2 YYNGEE. The CDR3 is made up of 14 amino acids. V was trimmed by 2 bases and J by 7 bases, leaving 12 bases between them. CDR3 in DNA: TGTGCCAGCAGCGTTTTGGGGCTTGACGGGGAGCTGTTTTTT. It is translated as CASSVLGLDGELFF.

This clonotype was counted a few times. The chain has TRBV20-1 and TRBJ1-5; no definite D call. Germline-derived CDR1 and CDR2 are DFQATT and SNEGSKA (reference sequence). CDR3 length equals 15 residues. Trimming stripped 4 bases from V and 1 base from J, with 14 bases between. CDR3 sequence reads: CSATLWKGSNQPQHF. DNA for the CDR3: TGCAGTGCTACCCTGTGGAAGGGAAGCAATCAGCCCCAGCATTTT.